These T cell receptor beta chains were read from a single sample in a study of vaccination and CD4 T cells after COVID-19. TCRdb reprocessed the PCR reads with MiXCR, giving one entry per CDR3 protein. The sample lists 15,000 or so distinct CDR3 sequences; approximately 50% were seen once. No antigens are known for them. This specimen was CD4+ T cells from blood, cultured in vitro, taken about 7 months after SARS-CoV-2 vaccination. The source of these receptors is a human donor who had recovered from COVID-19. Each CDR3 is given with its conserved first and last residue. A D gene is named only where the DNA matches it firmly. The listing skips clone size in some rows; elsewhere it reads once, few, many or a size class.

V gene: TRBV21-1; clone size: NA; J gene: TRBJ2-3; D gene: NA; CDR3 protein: CASSIGTGFRPDTQYF; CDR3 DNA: TGTGCCAGCAGCATCGGGACAGGATTCCGCCCAGATACGCAGTATTTT
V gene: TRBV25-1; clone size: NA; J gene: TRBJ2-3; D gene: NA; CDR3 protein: CASSEFRGDTDTQYF; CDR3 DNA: TGTGCCAGCAGTGAATTCAGGGGGGACACAGATACGCAGTATTTT
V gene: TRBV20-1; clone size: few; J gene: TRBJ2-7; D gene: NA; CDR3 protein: CSAETGWEQYF; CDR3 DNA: TGCAGTGCCGAGACGGGATGGGAGCAGTACTTC
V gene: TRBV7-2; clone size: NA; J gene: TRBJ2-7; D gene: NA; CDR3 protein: CASSFSLSYEQYF; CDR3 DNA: TGTGCCAGCAGCTTTTCCCTCTCCTACGAGCAGTACTTC
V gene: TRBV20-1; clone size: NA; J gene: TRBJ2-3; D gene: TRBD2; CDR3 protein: CSAWAGGAGDTQYF; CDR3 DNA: TGCAGTGCTTGGGCCGGGGGGGCAGGAGATACGCAGTATTTT
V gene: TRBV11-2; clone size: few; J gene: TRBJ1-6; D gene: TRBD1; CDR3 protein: CASSTPLSRTGTSNSPLHF; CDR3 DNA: TGTGCCAGCAGCACCCCTCTCTCCAGGACAGGGACGAGTAATTCACCCCTCCACTTT
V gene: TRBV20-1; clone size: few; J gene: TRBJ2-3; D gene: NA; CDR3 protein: CSASVGASTDTQYF; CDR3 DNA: TGCAGTGCTAGCGTTGGGGCTAGCACAGATACGCAGTATTTT
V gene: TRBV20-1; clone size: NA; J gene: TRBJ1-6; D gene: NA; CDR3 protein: CSASGSSYNSPLHF; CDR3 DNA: TGCAGTGCTAGTGGGAGCTCCTATAATTCACCCCTCCACTTT
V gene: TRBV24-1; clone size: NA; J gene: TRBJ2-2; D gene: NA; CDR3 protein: CATSDHLTSGELFF; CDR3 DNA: TGTGCCACCAGTGATCACCTGACTAGCGGGGAGCTGTTTTTT
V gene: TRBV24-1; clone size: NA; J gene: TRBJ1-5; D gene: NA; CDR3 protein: CATGDSNQPQHF; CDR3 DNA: TGTGCCACCGGCGATAGCAATCAGCCCCAGCATTTT
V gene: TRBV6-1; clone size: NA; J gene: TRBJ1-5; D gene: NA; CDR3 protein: CASSSGTANQPQHF; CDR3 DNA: TGTGCCAGCAGTAGCGGGACTGCCAATCAGCCCCAGCATTTT
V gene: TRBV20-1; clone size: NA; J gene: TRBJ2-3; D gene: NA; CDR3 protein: CSARDPSAESSFDTQYF; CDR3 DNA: TGCAGTGCTAGAGATCCATCGGCAGAAAGCAGCTTCGATACGCAGTATTTT
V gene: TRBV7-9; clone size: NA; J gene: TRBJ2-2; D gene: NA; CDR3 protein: CASSPTRQTGELFF; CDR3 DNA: TGTGCCAGCAGCCCGACTAGGCAGACCGGGGAGCTGTTTTTT
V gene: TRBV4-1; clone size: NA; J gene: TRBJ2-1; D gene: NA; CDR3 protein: CASSQDMRGRGRNEQFF; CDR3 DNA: TGCGCCAGCAGCCAAGATATGCGGGGGCGGGGAAGGAATGAGCAGTTCTTC
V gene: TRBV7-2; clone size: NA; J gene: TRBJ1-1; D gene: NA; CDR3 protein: CASSLAHTAGTEAFF; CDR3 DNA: TGTGCCAGCAGCTTAGCTCACACGGCCGGCACTGAAGCTTTCTTT
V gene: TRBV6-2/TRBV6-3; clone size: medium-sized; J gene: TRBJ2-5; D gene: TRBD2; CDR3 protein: CASSWTSGSGETQYF; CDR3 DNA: TGTGCCAGCAGTTGGACAAGCGGGAGTGGGGAGACCCAGTACTTC
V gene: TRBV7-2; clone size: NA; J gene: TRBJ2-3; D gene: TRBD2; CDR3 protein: CASSLPAGGPQDTQYF; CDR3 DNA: TGTGCCAGCAGCTTACCAGCGGGGGGCCCCCAGGATACGCAGTATTTT
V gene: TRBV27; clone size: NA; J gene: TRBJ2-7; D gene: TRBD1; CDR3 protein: CASSQFRPGTDYYEQYF; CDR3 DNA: TGTGCCAGCAGCCAATTCCGTCCCGGGACAGATTACTACGAGCAGTACTTC
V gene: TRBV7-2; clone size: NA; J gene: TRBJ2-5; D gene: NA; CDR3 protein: CASSFNRGGETQYF; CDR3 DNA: TGTGCCAGCAGCTTTAACCGGGGCGGAGAGACCCAGTACTTC
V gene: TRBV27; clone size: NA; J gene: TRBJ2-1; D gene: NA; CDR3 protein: CASSYYDSHGSYNEQFF; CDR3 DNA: TGTGCCAGCAGTTATTATGACTCCCACGGCTCCTACAATGAGCAGTTCTTC
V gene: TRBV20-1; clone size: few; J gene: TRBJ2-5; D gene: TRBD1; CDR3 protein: CSGGTDRQETQYF; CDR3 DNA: TGCAGTGGGGGGACAGACAGACAAGAGACCCAGTACTTC
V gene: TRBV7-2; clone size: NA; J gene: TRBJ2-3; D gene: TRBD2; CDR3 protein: CASSSLLAGDGTDTQYF; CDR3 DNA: TGTGCCAGCAGCTCCCTACTAGCGGGCGACGGCACAGATACGCAGTATTTT
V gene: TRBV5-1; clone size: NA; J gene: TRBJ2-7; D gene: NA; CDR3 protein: CASSPDPGLSYEQYF; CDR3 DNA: TGCGCCAGCAGTCCTGATCCGGGGCTATCCTACGAGCAGTACTTC
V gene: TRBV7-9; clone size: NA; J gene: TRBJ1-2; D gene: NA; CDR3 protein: CASSLAGHDPYGYTF; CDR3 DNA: TGTGCCAGCAGCTTGGCGGGACACGACCCCTATGGCTACACCTTC
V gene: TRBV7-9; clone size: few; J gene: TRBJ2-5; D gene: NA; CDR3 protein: CASSSRVEETQYF; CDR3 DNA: TGTGCCAGCAGCTCCAGGGTTGAGGAGACCCAGTACTTC
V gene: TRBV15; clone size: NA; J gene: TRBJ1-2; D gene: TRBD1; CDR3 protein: CATSRDAGGAGGYTF; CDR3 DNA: TGTGCCACCAGCAGAGACGCAGGGGGCGCAGGGGGCTACACCTTC
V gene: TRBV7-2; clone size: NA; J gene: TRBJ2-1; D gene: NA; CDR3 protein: CASSYRRLVYNEQFF; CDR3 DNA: TGTGCCAGCAGTTATAGGCGTCTAGTTTACAATGAGCAGTTCTTC
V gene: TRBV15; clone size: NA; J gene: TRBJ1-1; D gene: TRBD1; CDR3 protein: CATSKLGQGIQAFF; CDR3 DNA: TGTGCCACCAGCAAATTGGGACAGGGTATCCAAGCTTTCTTT
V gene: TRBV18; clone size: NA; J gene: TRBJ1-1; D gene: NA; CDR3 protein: CASSPLGAGADDTEAFF; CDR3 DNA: TGTGCCAGCTCACCACTAGGAGCAGGGGCGGATGACACTGAAGCTTTCTTT
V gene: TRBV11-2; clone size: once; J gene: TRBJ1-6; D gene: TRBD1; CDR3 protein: CASSPGDRGRGSPLHF; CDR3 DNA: TGTGCCAGCAGCCCCGGGGACAGGGGTAGAGGTTCACCCCTCCACTTT
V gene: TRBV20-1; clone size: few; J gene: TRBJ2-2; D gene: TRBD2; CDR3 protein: CSAIFGTSGPNTGELFF; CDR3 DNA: TGCAGTGCTATCTTCGGGACTAGCGGACCGAACACCGGGGAGCTGTTTTTT
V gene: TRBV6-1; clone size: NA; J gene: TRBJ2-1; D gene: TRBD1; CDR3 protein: CASRGTGSYNEQFF; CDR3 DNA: TGTGCCAGCAGGGGGACAGGGTCCTACAATGAGCAGTTCTTC
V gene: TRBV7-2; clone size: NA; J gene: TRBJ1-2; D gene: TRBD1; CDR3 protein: CASSPSYALTGLPYGYTF; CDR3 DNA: TGTGCCAGCAGCCCATCGTACGCTCTGACAGGGCTACCCTATGGCTACACCTTC
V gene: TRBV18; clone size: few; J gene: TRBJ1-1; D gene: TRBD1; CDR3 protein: CASSQGASTEAFF; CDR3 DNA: TGTGCCAGCTCACAGGGGGCGAGCACTGAAGCTTTCTTT
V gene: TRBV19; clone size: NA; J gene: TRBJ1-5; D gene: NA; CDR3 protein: CASSIARSGAARNQPQHF; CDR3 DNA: TGTGCCAGTAGTATTGCCAGGTCGGGGGCGGCCCGCAATCAGCCCCAGCATTTT
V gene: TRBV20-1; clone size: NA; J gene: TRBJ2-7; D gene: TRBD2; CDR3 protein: CGARGLGVYEQYF; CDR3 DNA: TGCGGTGCTAGAGGACTAGGGGTCTACGAGCAGTACTTC
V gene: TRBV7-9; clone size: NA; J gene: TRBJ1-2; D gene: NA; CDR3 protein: CASSNSIQGRDRDNYGYTF; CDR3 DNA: TGTGCCAGCAGCAACTCTATTCAAGGCCGGGACCGAGATAACTATGGCTACACCTTC
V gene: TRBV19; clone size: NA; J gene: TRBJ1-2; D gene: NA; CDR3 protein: CASSIPERSLYGYTF; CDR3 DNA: TGTGCCAGTAGTATTCCCGAGCGATCTCTATATGGCTACACCTTC
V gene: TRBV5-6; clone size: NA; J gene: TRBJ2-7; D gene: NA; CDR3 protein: CASSWPRQGSYEQYF; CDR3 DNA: TGTGCCAGCAGTTGGCCCCGCCAGGGGTCCTACGAGCAGTACTTC
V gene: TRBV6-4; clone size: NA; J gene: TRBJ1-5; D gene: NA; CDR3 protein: CASRRGVAWNQPQHF; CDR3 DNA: TGTGCCAGCCGAAGGGGGGTCGCTTGGAATCAGCCCCAGCATTTT
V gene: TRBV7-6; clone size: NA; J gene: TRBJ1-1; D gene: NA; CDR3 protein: CASSPLGGTEAFF; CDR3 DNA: TGTGCCAGCAGCCCGCTCGGGGGCACTGAAGCTTTCTTT
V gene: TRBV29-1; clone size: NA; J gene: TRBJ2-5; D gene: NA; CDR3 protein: CSVEPGAQETQYF; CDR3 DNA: TGCAGCGTTGAACCCGGGGCTCAAGAGACCCAGTACTTC
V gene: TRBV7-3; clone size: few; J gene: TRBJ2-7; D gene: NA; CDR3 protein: CASSRWGSYEQYF; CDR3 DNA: TGTGCCAGCAGCAGATGGGGGTCCTACGAGCAGTACTTC
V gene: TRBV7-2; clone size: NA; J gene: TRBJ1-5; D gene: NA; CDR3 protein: CASSLALQGEWGNQPQHF; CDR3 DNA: TGTGCCAGCAGCTTAGCGCTACAGGGTGAGTGGGGCAATCAGCCCCAGCATTTT
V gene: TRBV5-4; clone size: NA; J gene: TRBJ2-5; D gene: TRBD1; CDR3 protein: CASSLDRGYQETQYF; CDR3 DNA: TGTGCCAGCAGCTTAGACAGGGGGTACCAAGAGACCCAGTACTTC